This T cell receptor (beta chain) came from a study of blood T cells in healthy people across ages. In the case of this clonotype: Its cognate antigen is unknown.

V shed 1 base and J shed 9 bases, with 13 bases lying between them. Looked up from germline, CDR1 is MGHRA and CDR2 is YSYEKL. The CDR3 is 14 residues long. Sample-barcoded 5' priming and a J-beta primer mix drove a second PCR of about 6 to 12 cycles. One entry per CDR3 protein, called by TCRdb with MiXCR from the 5' RACE reads. The sample holds some 1.6 million distinct CDR3 sequences, about 31% seen once. General study results and limits: Age advanced and TCR beta diversity per million T cells fell, roughly linearly. PBMCs went unsorted, and a conclusive naive versus antigen-experienced comparison was therefore prevented. Diversity estimated from one million T cells was considered an underestimate.

The chain links TRBV4-1 to TRBJ1-5; D may be TRBD1 (5 bases). Sequencing was carried out using blood. The TCR sequence derives from a woman aged 25 to 39 in good health. CDR3 sequence reads: CASSQGQPLTPQHF. The CDR3 DNA reads as TGCGCCAGCAGCCAAGGACAGCCATTAACGCCCCAGCATTTT.